This TCR beta chain comes out of a study of beta chain features in type 1 diabetes. Expressed TCRB transcripts were sequenced, since all the RNA that had been isolated was reverse transcribed. The assay was immunoSEQ multiplex PCR, and TCRdb's table has in-frame clones only and misses some. The repertoire holds roughly 450,000 clones, with about 10% as singletons. The V gene's germline CDR1 is MDHEN and CDR2 SYDVKM. V lost 2 bases, J lost 4 bases, and 4 bases stayed unmatched. This CDR3 has 15 residues. Of note for this clone: The antigen is undetermined.

Study-level points and caveats: Cells carrying high TCR expression could end up over-represented when cDNA is sequenced.

The sample comprised naive CD4+ T cells from blood. The chain uses TRBV28 and TRBJ1-2, with 10 nucleotides matching TRBD1. The origin of this receptor is a woman aged 18-29 years in good health. Here the CDR3 DNA reads TGTGCCAGCAGTTTAGGGGGACAGGGGTTCTATGGCTACACCTTC. Amino acids: CASSLGGQGFYGYTF.